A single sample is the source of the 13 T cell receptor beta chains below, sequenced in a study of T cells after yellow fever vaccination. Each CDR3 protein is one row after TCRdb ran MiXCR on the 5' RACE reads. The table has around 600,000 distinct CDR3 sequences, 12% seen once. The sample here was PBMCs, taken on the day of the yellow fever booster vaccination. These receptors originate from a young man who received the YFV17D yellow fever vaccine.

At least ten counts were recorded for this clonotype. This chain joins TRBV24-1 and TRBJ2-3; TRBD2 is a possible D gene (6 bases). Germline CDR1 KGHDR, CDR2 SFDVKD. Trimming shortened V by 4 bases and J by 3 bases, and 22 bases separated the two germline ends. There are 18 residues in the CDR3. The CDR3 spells CATSDTQSTSRGTDTQYF. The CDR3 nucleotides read TGTGCCACCAGTGACACACAGTCGACTAGTCGGGGAACAGATACGCAGTATTTT.

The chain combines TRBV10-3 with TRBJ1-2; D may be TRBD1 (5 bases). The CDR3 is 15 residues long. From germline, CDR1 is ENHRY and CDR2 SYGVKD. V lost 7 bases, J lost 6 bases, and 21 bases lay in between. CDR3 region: CAITNGGGSGHGYTF. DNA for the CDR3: TGTGCCATCACCAACGGGGGGGGGAGCGGCCATGGCTACACCTTC.

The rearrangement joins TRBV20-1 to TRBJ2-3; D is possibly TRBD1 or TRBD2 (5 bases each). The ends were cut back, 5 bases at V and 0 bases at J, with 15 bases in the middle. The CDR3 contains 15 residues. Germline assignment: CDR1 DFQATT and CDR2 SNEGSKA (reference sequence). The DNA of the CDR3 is TGCAGTGCTGGGGCCTCGGGGTCTAGCACAGATACGCAGTATTTT. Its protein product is CSAGASGSSTDTQYF.

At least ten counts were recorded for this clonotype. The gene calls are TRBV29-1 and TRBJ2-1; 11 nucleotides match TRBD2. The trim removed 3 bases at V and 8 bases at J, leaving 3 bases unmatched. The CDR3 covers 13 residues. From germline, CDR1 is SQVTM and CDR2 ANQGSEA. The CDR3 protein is CSVEPSGRYEQFF. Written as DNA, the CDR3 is TGCAGCGTTGAGCCTAGCGGGAGGTATGAGCAGTTCTTC.

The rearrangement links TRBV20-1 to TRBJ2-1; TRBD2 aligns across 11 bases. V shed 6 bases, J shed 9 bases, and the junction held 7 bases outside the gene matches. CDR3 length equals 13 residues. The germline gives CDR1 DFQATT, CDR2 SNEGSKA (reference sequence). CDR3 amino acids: CSARLAGPSEQFF. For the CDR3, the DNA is TGCAGTGCCCGACTAGCGGGACCTTCTGAGCAGTTCTTC.

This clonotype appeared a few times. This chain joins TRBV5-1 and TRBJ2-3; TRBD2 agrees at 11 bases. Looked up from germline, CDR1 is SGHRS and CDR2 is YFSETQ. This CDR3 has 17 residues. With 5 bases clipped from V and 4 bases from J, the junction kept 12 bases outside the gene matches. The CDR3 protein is CASSSYSGRARADTQYF. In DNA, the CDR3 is TGCGCCAGCAGTTCCTATAGCGGGAGGGCCCGGGCAGATACGCAGTATTTT. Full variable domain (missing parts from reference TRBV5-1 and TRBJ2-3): KAGVTQTPRYLIKTRGQQVTLSCSPISGHRSVSWYQQTPGQGLQFLFEYFSETQRNKGNFPGRFSGRQFSNSRSEMNVSTLELGDSALYLCASSSYSGRARADTQYFGPGTRLTVL.

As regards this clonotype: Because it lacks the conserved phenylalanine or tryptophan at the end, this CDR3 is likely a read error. CDR3 sequence: CSARRGGGALYEQYL. In DNA, the CDR3 is TGCAGTGCTAGACGGGGCGGCGGGGCCCTTTACGAGCAGTACTTG. V gene TRBV20-1 combines with J gene TRBJ2-7; possibly TRBD2 for D (6 bases). Trimming stripped 2 bases from V and 4 bases from J, with 18 bases between. CDR1 is DFQATT and CDR2 is SNEGSKA in the germline V gene (reference sequence). The CDR3 is 15 amino acids.

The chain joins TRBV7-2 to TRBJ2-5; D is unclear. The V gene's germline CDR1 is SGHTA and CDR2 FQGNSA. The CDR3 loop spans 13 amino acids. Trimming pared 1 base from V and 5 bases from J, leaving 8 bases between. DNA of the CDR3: TGTGCCAGCAGCTTAGGGGGTTTTGAGACCCAGTACTTC. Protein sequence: CASSLGGFETQYF.

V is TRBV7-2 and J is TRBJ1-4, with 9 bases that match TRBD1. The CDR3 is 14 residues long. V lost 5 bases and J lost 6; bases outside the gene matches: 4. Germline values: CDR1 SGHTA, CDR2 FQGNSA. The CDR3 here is CASSPRTGDEKLFF. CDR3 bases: TGTGCCAGCAGCCCTAGGACAGGGGATGAAAAACTGTTTTTT.

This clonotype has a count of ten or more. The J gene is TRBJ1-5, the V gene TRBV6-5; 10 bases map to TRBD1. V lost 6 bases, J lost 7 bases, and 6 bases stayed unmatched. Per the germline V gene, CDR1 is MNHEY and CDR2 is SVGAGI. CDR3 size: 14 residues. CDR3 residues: CASSRDRGQQPQHF. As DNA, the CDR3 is TGTGCCAGCAGCCGCGACAGGGGGCAACAGCCCCAGCATTTT.

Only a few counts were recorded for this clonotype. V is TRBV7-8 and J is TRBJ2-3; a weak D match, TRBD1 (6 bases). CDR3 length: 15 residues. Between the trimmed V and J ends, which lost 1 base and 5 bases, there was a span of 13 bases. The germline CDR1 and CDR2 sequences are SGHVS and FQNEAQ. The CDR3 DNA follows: TGTGCCAGCAGCTTAGGGGCAGGGGCAAGAGATACGCAGTATTTT. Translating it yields CASSLGAGARDTQYF.

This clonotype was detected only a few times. The CDR3 protein is CASSRRSAGEDTQYF. The DNA for the CDR3 is TGTGCCAGCAGCCGTCGGTCAGCCGGTGAAGATACGCAGTATTTT. J is TRBJ2-3 and V is TRBV3-1; D call uncertain. The germline gives CDR1 LGHDT, CDR2 YNNKEL (reference sequence). The CDR3 spans 15 residues. The germline V and J ends were trimmed by 4 bases and 5 bases, with 16 bases remaining between them.

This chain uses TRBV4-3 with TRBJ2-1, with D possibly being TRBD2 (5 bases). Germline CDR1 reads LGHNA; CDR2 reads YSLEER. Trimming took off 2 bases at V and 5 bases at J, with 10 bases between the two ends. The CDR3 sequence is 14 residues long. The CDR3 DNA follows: TGCGCCAGCAGCCAACATCCGCGGGACAATGAGCAGTTCTTC. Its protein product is CASSQHPRDNEQFF.